This TCR beta chain was observed in a study of cytomegalovirus exposure and HLA in healthy donors. Germline CDR1 reads MNHEY; CDR2 reads SVGAGI. The CDR3 loop spans 13 amino acids. The junction had 2 bases not matched to a gene; V was cut back by 2 bases and J by 5 bases. Study-wide results and caveats: Segments of the TCR beta V type were, in most cases, productive about 87% or about 30% of the time in an earlier analysis.

The donors were healthy bone marrow donors. As concerns this clone: Its antigen is still unknown.

The PCR used 60 Vbeta and 13 Jbeta primers. The table came from immunoSEQ multiplex PCR; TCRdb's copy has only in-frame clones and leaves some out. The sample has some 120,000 clones, about 75% seen once. Sequencing input: PBMCs. This sequence originates from a middle-aged woman in good health and CMV-seropositive. The chain joins TRBV6-5 to TRBJ2-5; 7 bases agree with TRBD1. CDR3 loop: CASSYRGLETQYF. The CDR3 DNA is TGTGCCAGCAGTTACAGGGGGCTCGAGACCCAGTACTTC.